This T cell receptor (beta chain) was retrieved from a study of cytomegalovirus exposure and HLA in healthy donors. Study conclusions and caveats: Earlier analysis found most TCR beta V segments productive about 87% or about 30% of the time.

The primer mix had 60 Vbeta and 13 Jbeta primers. In the authors' workflow: Per a later analysis, the number of unique TCR beta chains was about 80 million, of which about 11 million were shared. The repertoire was sequenced with immunoSEQ multiplex PCR; TCRdb's copy has only in-frame clones and lacks some. V and J calls and clone size are as listed in that table; D and trimming were resolved from the DNA. The table records 180,000 or so clones, 55% to 75% of them present only once. This CDR3 spans 13 amino acids. The V gene's germline CDR1 is MNHNS and CDR2 SASEGT. V lost 3 bases and J 2 bases, leaving 5 bases between the germline ends. Remarks on this clone: What it binds is unknown.

The chain couples TRBV6-1 to TRBJ1-3; D is undetermined. The specimen was PBMCs. The clonotype comes from a human donor in good health. Here the CDR3 reads CASSDQTGNTIYF. The CDR3, as DNA: TGTGCCAGCAGTGACCAGACTGGAAACACCATATATTTT.